This T cell receptor (beta chain) was recorded in a study of early T cells in non-severe SARS-CoV-2 infection. TCRdb itself ran the 5' RACE reads through MiXCR, one entry per CDR3 protein. This sample has 35,000 to 50,000 distinct CDR3 sequences; 20% to 25% occur once, and the top ten carry 3.5% to 5%. Germline-derived CDR1 and CDR2 are MNHEY and SVGAGI. The CDR3 is 14 amino acids. V shed 4 bases and J shed 1 base, with 10 bases lying between them. The sample here was whole blood, taken at baseline. The TCR comes from an adult who was a healthcare worker with PCR-confirmed SARS-CoV-2 infection or an uninfected control (not recorded which). The gene calls are TRBV6-5 and TRBJ1-1; D may be TRBD1 (5 bases). Written as DNA, the CDR3 is TGTGCCAGCAGTTGGGACGGCCGGAACACTGAAGCTTTCTTT. It encodes CASSWDGRNTEAFF.